These T cell receptor beta chains were read from a single sample in a study of read filtering for tumor transcriptome and immune sequencing. One entry per CDR3 protein, called by TCRdb with MiXCR from the reads. Seen here are under 150,000 distinct CDR3 sequences, around 14% observed once, and the top ten hold 8.4%. The sample consisted of a population of CD138-negative cells sorted from bone marrow. The source of these receptors is a donor aged 40 or older with multiple myeloma. CDR3s leave out the opening cysteine and the closing phenylalanine or tryptophan.

j_call: TRBJ2-7; v_call: TRBV19; cdr3_aa: ASSIGQSSYEQY
j_call: TRBJ1-5; v_call: TRBV27; cdr3_aa: ASSLSIGWGQPQH
j_call: TRBJ2-1; v_call: TRBV20-1; cdr3_aa: SARDGHPLDKYNEQF
j_call: TRBJ2-7; v_call: TRBV5-1; cdr3_aa: ASTDPSSYEQY
j_call: TRBJ2-7; v_call: TRBV20-1; cdr3_aa: SARIPRTGNSYEQY
j_call: TRBJ2-1; v_call: TRBV29-1; cdr3_aa: SVEVLLAGVRNEQF
j_call: TRBJ2-7; v_call: TRBV29-1; cdr3_aa: SVLIGLAYEQY
j_call: TRBJ1-1; v_call: TRBV7-9; cdr3_aa: ASSLSSVTEAF
j_call: TRBJ2-1; v_call: TRBV12-3/TRBV12-4; cdr3_aa: ASTPGSSYNEQF
j_call: TRBJ2-1; v_call: TRBV6-2/TRBV6-3; cdr3_aa: ASSYSGQTYNEQF
j_call: TRBJ2-7; v_call: TRBV4-3; cdr3_aa: ASSQDWLAGGEQY
j_call: TRBJ1-1; v_call: TRBV7-2; cdr3_aa: ASSLARSQEKDF
j_call: TRBJ1-1; v_call: TRBV6-6; cdr3_aa: ASSYAQVRVHTEAF
j_call: TRBJ1-2; v_call: TRBV19; cdr3_aa: ASSITPSGSHGYT
j_call: TRBJ1-1; v_call: TRBV13; cdr3_aa: ASSGRLWSTEAF
j_call: TRBJ2-1; v_call: TRBV4-1; cdr3_aa: ASSQGDNEQF
j_call: TRBJ2-5; v_call: TRBV28; cdr3_aa: ASTLAGQETQY
j_call: TRBJ2-3; v_call: TRBV29-1; cdr3_aa: SVDPSTDTQY
j_call: TRBJ2-1; v_call: TRBV24-1; cdr3_aa: ATSDYGTSGRAEQF